This TCR beta chain was recorded in a study of blood T cell repertoires in COVID-19. Assay used: immunoSEQ multiplex PCR; TCRdb lists only in-frame clones, some missing. The sample yields some 300,000 clones, around nine tenths seen once. The participants were between roughly 18 and 89 years old and came from about two dozen US areas. A PCR-confirmed or clinician-diagnosed COVID-19 case had contacted exposed participants within 2 weeks of entry. This CDR3 is built from 12 residues. V lost 11 bases to trimming and J lost 6 bases; unmatched junction nucleotides: 6. Germline V gene data show CDR1 as ENHRY and CDR2 as SYGVKD.

The sequenced material came from PBMCs or T cells enriched from blood (not recorded which). The rearrangement links TRBV10-3 to TRBJ1-2; 10 positions match TRBD1. This clonotype originated in a woman aged 45 to 65 who had been exposed to COVID-19. The CDR3 loop reads CAASGTGDGYTF. The CDR3 nucleotides read TGTGCCGCATCCGGGACAGGGGATGGCTACACCTTC.